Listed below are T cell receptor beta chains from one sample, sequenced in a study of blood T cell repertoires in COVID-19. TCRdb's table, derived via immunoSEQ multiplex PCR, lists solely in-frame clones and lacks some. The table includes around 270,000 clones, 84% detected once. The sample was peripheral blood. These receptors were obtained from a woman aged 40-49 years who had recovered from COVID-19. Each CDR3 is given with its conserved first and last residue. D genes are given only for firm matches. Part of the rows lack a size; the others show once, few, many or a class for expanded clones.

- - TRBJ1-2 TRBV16 CASSQGWRGIGYGYTF TGTGCCAGCAGCCAAGGATGGAGGGGCATCGGCTATGGCTACACCTTC
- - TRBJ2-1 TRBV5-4 CASSFDGTYNEQFF TGTGCCAGCAGCTTCGACGGGACCTACAATGAGCAGTTCTTC
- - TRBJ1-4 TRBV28 CASKPNVRAEKLFF TGTGCCAGCAAACCGAACGTCAGGGCGGAAAAACTGTTTTTT
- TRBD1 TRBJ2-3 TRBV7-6 CASSLVMAGTGLSDTQYF TGTGCCAGCAGCTTAGTGATGGCGGGGACAGGGTTATCCGATACGCAGTATTTT
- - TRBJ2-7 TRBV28 CASQGNSYEQYF TGTGCCAGCCAGGGAAACTCCTACGAGCAGTACTTC
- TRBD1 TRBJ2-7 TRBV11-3 CASSRGQGNYEQYF TGTGCCAGCAGCAGGGGACAGGGGAACTACGAGCAGTACTTC
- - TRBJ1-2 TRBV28 CASTPSGTITYGYTF TGTGCCAGCACCCCCTCGGGGACAATCACCTATGGCTACACCTTC
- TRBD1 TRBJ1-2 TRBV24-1 CATSDPYLDRDPFYGYTF TGTGCCACCAGTGACCCTTACCTTGACAGGGATCCTTTCTATGGCTACACCTTC
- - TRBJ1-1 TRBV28 CASWELKNTEAFF TGTGCCAGCTGGGAGCTCAAGAACACTGAAGCTTTCTTT
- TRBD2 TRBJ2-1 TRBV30 CAWTSGTNNEQFF TGTGCCTGGACTAGCGGGACTAACAATGAGCAGTTCTTC
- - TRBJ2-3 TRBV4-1 CASSQEWASTDTQYF TGCGCCAGCAGCCAAGAATGGGCAAGCACAGATACGCAGTATTTT
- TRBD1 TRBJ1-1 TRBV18 CASSPRQGAGTEAFF TGTGCCAGCTCACCACGACAGGGGGCAGGAACTGAAGCTTTCTTT
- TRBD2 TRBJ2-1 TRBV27 CASSLSRGLVYNEQFF TGTGCCAGCAGTTTATCTCGGGGACTAGTATACAATGAGCAGTTCTTC
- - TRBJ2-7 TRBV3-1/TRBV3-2 CASSQTDQGYKYF TGTGCCAGCAGTCAGACCGATCAGGGGTACAAGTACTTC
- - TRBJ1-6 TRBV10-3 CAIRERGYGDSPLHF TGTGCCATCAGAGAGAGGGGCTATGGGGATTCACCCCTCCACTTT
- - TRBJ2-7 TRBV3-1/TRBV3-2 CASSQGWRGEYEQYF TGTGCCAGCAGCCAAGGATGGAGGGGTGAATACGAGCAGTACTTC
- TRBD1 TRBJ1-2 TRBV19 CASTYRHRGNYGYTF TGTGCCAGTACCTATCGGCACAGGGGAAACTATGGCTACACCTTC
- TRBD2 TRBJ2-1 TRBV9 CASSTRGGSYNEQFF TGTGCCAGCAGCACGCGGGGGGGCTCCTACAATGAGCAGTTCTTC
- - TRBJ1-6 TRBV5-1 CASSLGGATHSPLHF TGCGCCAGCAGCTTAGGGGGGGCTACGCATTCACCCCTCCACTTT
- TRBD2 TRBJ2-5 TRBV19 CASSWTSGGEETQYF TGTGCCAGTAGTTGGACTAGCGGGGGGGAAGAGACCCAGTACTTC
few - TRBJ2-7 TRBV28 CASSPLGQGSGEQYF TGTGCCAGCAGTCCATTAGGCCAAGGAAGCGGCGAGCAGTACTTC
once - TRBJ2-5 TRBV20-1 CSARRGETQYF TGCAGTGCCAGAAGAGGGGAGACCCAGTACTTC
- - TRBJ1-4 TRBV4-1 CASSLDWRLLGKLFF TGCGCCAGCAGCCTAGATTGGCGACTACTGGGAAAACTGTTTTTT
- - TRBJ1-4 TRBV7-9 CASTRGKTTNEKLFF TGTGCCAGCACCCGAGGAAAAACAACTAATGAAAAACTGTTTTTT
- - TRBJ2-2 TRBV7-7 CASSLGAYGELFF TGTGCCAGCAGCTTGGGGGCCTACGGGGAGCTGTTTTTT
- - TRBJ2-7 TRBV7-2 CASSFGSYEQYF TGTGCCAGCAGCTTCGGTAGTTACGAGCAGTACTTC
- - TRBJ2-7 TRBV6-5 CASRDSYEQYF TGTGCCAGCAGAGACAGCTACGAGCAGTACTTC
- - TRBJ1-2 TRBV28 CASSLSGAKNGYTF TGTGCCAGCAGTTTATCAGGGGCCAAGAATGGCTACACCTTC
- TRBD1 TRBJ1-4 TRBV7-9 CASSKGRQGNNEKLFF TGTGCCAGCAGCAAAGGCCGACAGGGCAATAATGAAAAACTGTTTTTT
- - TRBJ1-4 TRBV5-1 CASSLGRGSEKLFF TGCGCCAGCAGCTTGGGGAGGGGCAGTGAAAAACTGTTTTTT
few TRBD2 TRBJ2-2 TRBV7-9 CASSPPASGGRTGELFF TGTGCCAGCAGCCCACCCGCTAGCGGGGGACGCACCGGGGAGCTGTTTTTT
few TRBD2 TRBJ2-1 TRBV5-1 CASSLAASGGAWDEQFF TGCGCCAGCAGCTTGGCCGCTAGCGGGGGGGCCTGGGATGAGCAGTTCTTC
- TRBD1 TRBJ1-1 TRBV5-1 CASSLQGGTEAFF TGCGCCAGCAGTTTACAGGGGGGCACTGAAGCTTTCTTT
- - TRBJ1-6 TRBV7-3 CASSSAGRGDSPLHF TGTGCCAGCAGCTCTGCGGGCAGGGGTGATTCACCCCTCCACTTT
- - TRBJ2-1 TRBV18 CASSPSGDEQFF TGTGCCAGCTCACCAAGCGGCGATGAGCAGTTCTTC
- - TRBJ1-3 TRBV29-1 CSVGRGAGNTIYF TGCAGCGTTGGGAGGGGAGCAGGAAACACCATATATTTT
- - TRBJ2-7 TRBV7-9 CASSLVSPTAYEQYF TGTGCCAGCAGCTTAGTCAGTCCGACTGCCTACGAGCAGTACTTC
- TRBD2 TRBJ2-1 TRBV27 CASSPIGLAVYNEQFF TGTGCCAGCAGTCCTATTGGGCTAGCGGTCTACAATGAGCAGTTCTTC
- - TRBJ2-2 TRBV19 CASSIAGNTGELFF TGTGCCAGTAGCATCGCGGGGAACACCGGGGAGCTGTTTTTT
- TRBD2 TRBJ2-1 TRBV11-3 CASSREGLGNEQFF TGTGCCAGCAGCCGGGAGGGGCTGGGGAATGAGCAGTTCTTC
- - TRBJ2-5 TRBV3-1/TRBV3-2 CASSGTDKETQYF TGTGCCAGCAGCGGGACTGATAAAGAGACCCAGTACTTC
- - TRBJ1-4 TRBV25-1 CASRQNPNEKLFF TGTGCCAGCAGACAGAATCCTAATGAAAAACTGTTTTTT
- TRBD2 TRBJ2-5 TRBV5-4 CASSAALAGGQETQYF TGTGCCAGCAGCGCAGCGCTAGCGGGGGGGCAAGAGACCCAGTACTTC
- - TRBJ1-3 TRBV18 CASSPPGPGNTIYF TGTGCCAGCTCACCTCCGGGTCCTGGAAACACCATATATTTT
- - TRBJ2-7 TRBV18 CASSPSTGLYEQYF TGTGCCAGCTCACCCTCAACAGGGCTCTACGAGCAGTACTTC
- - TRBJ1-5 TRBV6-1 CASSDRYSNQPQHF TGTGCCAGCAGTGACAGATATAGCAATCAGCCCCAGCATTTT
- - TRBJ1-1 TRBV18 CASSPRVVTSTEAFF TGTGCCAGCTCACCACGCGTAGTAACGTCGACTGAAGCTTTCTTT
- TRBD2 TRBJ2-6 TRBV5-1 CASRIGGNGANVLTF TGCGCCAGCAGAATCGGGGGGAACGGGGCCAACGTCCTGACTTTC
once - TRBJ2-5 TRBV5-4 CASSDGHWETQYF TGTGCCAGCAGCGATGGGCATTGGGAGACCCAGTACTTC
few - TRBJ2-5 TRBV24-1 CATSDREVQETQYF TGTGCCACCAGTGATCGGGAAGTCCAAGAGACCCAGTACTTC
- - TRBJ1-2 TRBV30 CAWSGGAGGYTF TGTGCCTGGAGCGGGGGGGCGGGTGGCTACACCTTC
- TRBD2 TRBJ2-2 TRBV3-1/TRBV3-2 CASSQTSDTGELFF TGTGCCAGCAGCCAAACTAGCGACACCGGGGAGCTGTTTTTT
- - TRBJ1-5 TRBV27 CASSFGGVNQPQHF TGTGCCAGCAGTTTTGGGGGGGTGAATCAGCCCCAGCATTTT
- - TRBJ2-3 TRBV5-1 CASSLMGGDTQYF TGCGCCAGCAGCTTGATGGGGGGAGATACGCAGTATTTT
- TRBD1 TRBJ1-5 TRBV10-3 CAISGTGRSQPQHF TGTGCCATCAGTGGGACAGGGAGGAGTCAGCCCCAGCATTTT
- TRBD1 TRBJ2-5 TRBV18 CASSARQGVLETQYF TGTGCCAGCTCAGCTCGACAGGGGGTGTTAGAGACCCAGTACTTC
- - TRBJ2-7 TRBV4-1 CASSQVSSSDEQYF TGCGCCAGCAGCCAAGTATCTAGCTCGGACGAGCAGTACTTC